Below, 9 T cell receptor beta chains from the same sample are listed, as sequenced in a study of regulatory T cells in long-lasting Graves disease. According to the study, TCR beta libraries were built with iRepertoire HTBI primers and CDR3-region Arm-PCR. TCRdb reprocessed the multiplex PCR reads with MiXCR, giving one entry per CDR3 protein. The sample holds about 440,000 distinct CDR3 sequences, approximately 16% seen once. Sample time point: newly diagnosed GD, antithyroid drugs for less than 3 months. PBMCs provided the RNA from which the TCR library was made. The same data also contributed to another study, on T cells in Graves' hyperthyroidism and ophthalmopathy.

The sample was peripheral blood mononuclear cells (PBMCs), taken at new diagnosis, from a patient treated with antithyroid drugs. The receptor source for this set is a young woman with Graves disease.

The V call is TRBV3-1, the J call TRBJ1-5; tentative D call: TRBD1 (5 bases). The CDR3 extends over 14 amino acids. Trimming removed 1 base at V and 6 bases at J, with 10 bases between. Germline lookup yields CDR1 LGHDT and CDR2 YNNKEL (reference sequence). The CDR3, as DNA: TGTGCCAGCAGCCAAGTGGGGGGGACTCAGCCCCAGCATTTT. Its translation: CASSQVGGTQPQHF.

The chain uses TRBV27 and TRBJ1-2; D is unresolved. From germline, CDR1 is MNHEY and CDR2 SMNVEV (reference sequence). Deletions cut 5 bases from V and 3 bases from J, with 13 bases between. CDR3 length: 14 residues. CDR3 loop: CASSPPPPDYGYTF. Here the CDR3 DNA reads TGTGCCAGCAGTCCCCCCCCCCCGGACTATGGCTACACCTTC.

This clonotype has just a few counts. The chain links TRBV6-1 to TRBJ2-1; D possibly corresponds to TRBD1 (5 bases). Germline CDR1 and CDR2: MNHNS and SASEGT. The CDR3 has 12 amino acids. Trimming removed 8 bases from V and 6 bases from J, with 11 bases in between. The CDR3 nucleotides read TGTGCCAGCGGGCTCAGGGTCAATGAGCAGTTCTTC. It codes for CASGLRVNEQFF.

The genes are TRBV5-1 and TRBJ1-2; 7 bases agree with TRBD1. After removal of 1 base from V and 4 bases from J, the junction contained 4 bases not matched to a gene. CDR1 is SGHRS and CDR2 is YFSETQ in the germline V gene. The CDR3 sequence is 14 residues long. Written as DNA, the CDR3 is TGCGCCAGCAGCTTGACGGCAGGGGGCTATGGCTACACCTTC. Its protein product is CASSLTAGGYGYTF. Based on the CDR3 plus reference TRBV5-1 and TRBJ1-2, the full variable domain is KAGVTQTPRYLIKTRGQQVTLSCSPISGHRSVSWYQQTPGQGLQFLFEYFSETQRNKGNFPGRFSGRQFSNSRSEMNVSTLELGDSALYLCASSLTAGGYGYTFGSGTRLTVV.

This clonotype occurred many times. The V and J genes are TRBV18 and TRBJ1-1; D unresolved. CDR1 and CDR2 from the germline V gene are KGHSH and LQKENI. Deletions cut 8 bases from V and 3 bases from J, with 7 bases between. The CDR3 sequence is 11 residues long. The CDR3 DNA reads TGTGCCAGCAGCCCAGACACTGAAGCTTTCTTT. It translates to CASSPDTEAFF. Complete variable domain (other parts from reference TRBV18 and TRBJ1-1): NAGVMQNPRHLVRRRGQEARLRCSPMKGHSHVYWYRQLPEEGLKFMVYLQKENIIDESGMPKERFSAEFPKEGPSILRIQQVVRGDSAAYFCASSPDTEAFFGQGTRLTVV.

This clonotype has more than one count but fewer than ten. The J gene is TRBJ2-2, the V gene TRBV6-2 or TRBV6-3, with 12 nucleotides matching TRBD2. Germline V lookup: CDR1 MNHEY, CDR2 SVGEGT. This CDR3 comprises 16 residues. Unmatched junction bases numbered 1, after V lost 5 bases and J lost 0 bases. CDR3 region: CASSASGGANTGELFF. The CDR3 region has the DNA TGTGCCAGCAGTGCTAGCGGGGGGGCGAACACCGGGGAGCTGTTTTTT.

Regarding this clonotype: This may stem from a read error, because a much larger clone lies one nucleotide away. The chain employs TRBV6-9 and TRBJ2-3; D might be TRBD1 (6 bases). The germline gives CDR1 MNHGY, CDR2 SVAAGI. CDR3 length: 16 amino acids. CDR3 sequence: CTSSYLTGIGTDTQYF. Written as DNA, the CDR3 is TGTACCAGCAGTTACCTAACAGGGATAGGAACAGATACGCAGTATTTT.

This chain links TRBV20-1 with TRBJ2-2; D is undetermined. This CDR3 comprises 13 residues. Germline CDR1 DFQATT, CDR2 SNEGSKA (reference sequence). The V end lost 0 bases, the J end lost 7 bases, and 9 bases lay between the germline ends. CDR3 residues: CSARDSRNGELFF. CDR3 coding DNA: TGCAGTGCTAGAGATAGCCGTAACGGGGAGCTGTTTTTT.

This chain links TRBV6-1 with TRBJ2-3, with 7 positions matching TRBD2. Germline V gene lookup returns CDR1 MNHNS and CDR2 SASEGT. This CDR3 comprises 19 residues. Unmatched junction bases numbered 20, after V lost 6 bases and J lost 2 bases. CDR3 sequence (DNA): TGTGCCAGCAGCCCTTTTTTGGGGGGGGACTCCGACTCCACAGATACGCAGTATTTT. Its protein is CASSPFLGGDSDSTDTQYF.